The clone carrying this T cell receptor (delta chain) was seen more than once but under ten times. The data are from a study of gamma-delta T cells after stem cell transplantation. TCRdb re-processed the RT-PCR reads via CATT. The data show thousands of delta-chain clones, 9% to 13% seen once. Germline V gene sequence: CDR1 TSWWSYY, CDR2 QGS. Germline trimming cut 6 bases from V and 0 bases from J; bases unmatched to any gene: 31. This CDR3 spans 23 amino acids. The V call is TRDV1, the J call TRDJ1; 7 bases agree with TRDD2. The sequence was collected from a human donor. It is not recorded whose cells these are; they may come from a transplant donor. The sample taken for sequencing was gamma-delta T cells. The CDR3, as DNA: TGTGCTCTTGGCCAATCAATAGCCCCTTCCTTCGTGTCGGATCCGCGGTACACCGATAAACTCATCTTT. Translating it yields CALGQSIAPSFVSDPRYTDKLIF.